This T cell receptor beta chain was sequenced in a study of T cells in tuberculosis. Germline V gene sequence: CDR1 MNHNS, CDR2 SASEGT. V gave up 4 bases and J gave up 0 bases; unmatched junction bases: 6. This CDR3 has 16 amino acids. Generated by immunoSEQ multiplex PCR, the TCRdb table keeps only in-frame clones and is missing some. The profile shows tens of thousands of clones, about 95% of them singletons. This chain connects TRBV6-1 to TRBJ1-3; 7 bases map to TRBD1. The specimen sequenced was PBMCs. The TCR comes from a donor aged 10-29 years with latent tuberculosis or without tuberculosis infection. Written as DNA, the CDR3 is TGTGCCAGCAGTGCCCGGGACAGACTCTCTGGAAACACCATATATTTT. This codes for CASSARDRLSGNTIYF.